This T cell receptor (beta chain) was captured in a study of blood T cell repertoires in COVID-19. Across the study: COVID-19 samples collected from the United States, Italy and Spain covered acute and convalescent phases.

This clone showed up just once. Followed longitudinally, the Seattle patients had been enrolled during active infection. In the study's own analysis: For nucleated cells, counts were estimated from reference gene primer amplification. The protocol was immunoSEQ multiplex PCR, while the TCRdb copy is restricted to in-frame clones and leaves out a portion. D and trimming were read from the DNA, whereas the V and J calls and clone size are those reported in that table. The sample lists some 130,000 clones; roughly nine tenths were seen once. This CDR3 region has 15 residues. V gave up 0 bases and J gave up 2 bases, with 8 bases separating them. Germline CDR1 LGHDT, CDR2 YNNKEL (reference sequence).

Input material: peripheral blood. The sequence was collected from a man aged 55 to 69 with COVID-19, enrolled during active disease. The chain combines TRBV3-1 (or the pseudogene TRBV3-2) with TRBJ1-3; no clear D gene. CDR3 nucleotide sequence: TGTGCCAGCAGCCAAGATGCAGAAACTGGAAACACCATATATTTT. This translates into CASSQDAETGNTIYF.